The 13 T cell receptor beta chains below come from one sample, sequenced in a study of cytomegalovirus exposure and HLA in healthy donors. The study ran its PCR with 60 Vbeta and 13 Jbeta primers. The protocol was immunoSEQ multiplex PCR, while the TCRdb copy is restricted to in-frame clones and leaves out a portion. This repertoire shows roughly 130,000 clones, roughly 88% found once; its top ten account for roughly 3%. The material sequenced was PBMCs. The receptors were gathered from a man aged 50-60 years in good health and CMV-seronegative.

The chain uses TRBV10-3 and TRBJ1-5, with 12 bases lining up with TRBD1. J was trimmed by 1 base and V by 11 bases; bases with no gene match: 12. The CDR3 has 17 residues. The germline gives CDR1 ENHRY, CDR2 SYGVKD. CDR3 nucleotide sequence: TGTGCCGCCGGCGGGACAGGGGGCGCGGAGAGCAATCAGCCCCAGCATTTT. Translated, it gives CAAGGTGGAESNQPQHF.

The chain links TRBV5-8 to TRBJ2-7, with 7 bases aligning to TRBD1. V dropped 4 bases and J dropped 4; count of bases not matched to a gene: 14. There are 16 residues in the CDR3. Germline CDR1 reads SGHTS; CDR2 reads YDEGEE. CDR3 in DNA: TGTGCCAGCAGCGGACTGGGGCAGGGGGATCGGTACGAGCAGTACTTC. This encodes CASSGLGQGDRYEQYF. Full variable domain (missing parts from reference TRBV5-8 and TRBJ2-7): EAGVTQSPTHLIKTRGQQATLRCSPISGHTSVYWYQQALGLGLQFLLWYDEGEERNRGNFPPRFSGRQFPNYSSELNVNALELEDSALYLCASSGLGQGDRYEQYFGPGTRLTVT.

The chain couples TRBV10-3 to TRBJ2-3; D perhaps matches TRBD2 (5 bases). The germline V and J ends were trimmed by 6 bases and 0 bases, with 13 bases remaining between them. Germline values: CDR1 ENHRY, CDR2 SYGVKD. The CDR3 length is 15 residues. CDR3: CAISPAAPSTDTQYF. As DNA, the CDR3 is TGTGCCATCAGCCCAGCGGCGCCCAGCACAGATACGCAGTATTTT.

The rearrangement joins TRBV6-1 to TRBJ2-5; 9 nucleotides match TRBD2. With V trimmed by 6 bases and J by 3 bases, 8 bases remained unmatched. This CDR3 has 15 amino acids. Germline CDR1 MNHNS, CDR2 SASEGT. The CDR3 DNA follows: TGTGCCAGCAGGACGTTAGCGGGGGTAAAAGAGACCCAGTACTTC. Protein product: CASRTLAGVKETQYF.

The chain recombines TRBV19 with TRBJ2-5; D might be TRBD2 (6 bases). CDR1 is LNHDA, CDR2 SQIVND, per germline (reference sequence). CDR3 length equals 13 residues. Trimming removed 5 bases at V and 3 bases at J, with 10 bases between. Here the CDR3 DNA reads TGTGCCAGTAGTCCCCGGGGGAAAGAGACCCAGTACTTC. Amino acid sequence: CASSPRGKETQYF. Full variable domain (outside the CDR3, taken from reference TRBV19 and TRBJ2-5): DGGITQSPKYLFRKEGQNVTLSCEQNLNHDAMYWYRQDPGQGLRLIYYSQIVNDFQKGDIAEGYSVSREKKESFPLTVTSAQKNPTAFYLCASSPRGKETQYFGPGTRLLVL.

V usage is TRBV27 and J usage is TRBJ2-7; D call uncertain. This CDR3 spans 14 amino acids. The V gene lost 3 bases and the J gene lost 2 bases, with 11 bases spanning the gap. Germline assignment: CDR1 MNHEY and CDR2 SMNVEV (reference sequence). CDR3 DNA sequence: TGTGCCAGCAGTTTCTTAGAGAGAACCTACGAGCAGTACTTC. It encodes CASSFLERTYEQYF.

This clone was counted a few times. V and J are TRBV9 and TRBJ2-2, with 7 bases aligning to TRBD1. Germline CDR1 is SGDLS and CDR2 is YYNGEE. Trimming removed 4 bases from V and 3 bases from J; junction bases left unmatched: 6. This CDR3 spans 15 amino acids. Here the CDR3 reads CASSYEQGYTGELFF. CDR3 nucleotides: TGTGCCAGCAGCTACGAACAGGGGTACACCGGGGAGCTGTTTTTT.

The chain carries TRBV4-2 and TRBJ2-5, with 13 nucleotides matching TRBD2. The V segment lost 4 bases and the J segment 1 base; nucleotides outside the gene matches: 3. The CDR3 totals 16 residues. CDR1 is LGHNA and CDR2 is YNFKEQ in the germline V gene. CDR3 nucleotides: TGTGCCAGCAGCCCACGACTAGCGGGGGGCCAAGAGACCCAGTACTTC. It is translated as CASSPRLAGGQETQYF.

In this sample, this clone turned up once. V gene TRBV30 combines with J gene TRBJ1-5; 7 nucleotides match TRBD1. V lost 3 bases and J lost 5; bases outside the gene matches: 10. Germline V gene lookup returns CDR1 GTSNPN and CDR2 SVGIG (reference sequence). The CDR3 covers 15 residues. The CDR3 DNA is TGTGCCTGGAGGCTACCAGGGACAGACCATCAGCCCCAGCATTTT. This encodes CAWRLPGTDHQPQHF.

The chain joins TRBV5-4 to TRBJ2-7; D is perhaps TRBD1 (6 bases). V was cut by 4 bases and J by 1 base, with 18 bases left in between. The CDR3 covers 16 residues. The germline gives CDR1 SGHNT, CDR2 YYREEE (reference sequence). CDR3: CASSRSTGTSSYEQYF. CDR3 nucleotides: TGTGCCAGCAGCCGTTCCACCGGGACAAGTTCCTACGAGCAGTACTTC.

This rearrangement joins TRBV19 to TRBJ2-3; 9 bases line up with TRBD1. V trimming: 7 bases; J trimming: 4 bases; junction bases outside the gene matches: 3. This CDR3 region has 13 residues. Germline V gives CDR1 LNHDA, CDR2 SQIVND (reference sequence). CDR3 protein: CASTRTGADTQYF. The CDR3, as DNA: TGTGCCAGTACTCGGACAGGGGCAGATACGCAGTATTTT.

This clone was recorded once. V gene TRBV5-4 combines with J gene TRBJ2-7; D possibly corresponds to TRBD2 (7 bases). Trimming stripped 0 bases from V and 3 bases from J, with 13 bases between. The CDR3 is 15 residues long. Per the germline V gene, CDR1 is SGHNT and CDR2 is YYREEE (reference sequence). The CDR3 is CASSLDRGAGYEQYF. As DNA, the CDR3 is TGTGCCAGCAGCTTGGATCGGGGGGCGGGCTACGAGCAGTACTTC.

The rearrangement joins TRBV6-5 to TRBJ2-7, with 7 positions matching TRBD2. From germline, CDR1 is MNHEY and CDR2 SVGAGI. The CDR3 runs 14 residues. The junction had 0 bases not matched to a gene; V was cut back by 0 bases and J by 1 base. CDR3 bases: TGTGCCAGCAGTTACTCGGGGGGGTCCTACGAGCAGTACTTC. Its translation is CASSYSGGSYEQYF.